The 5 T cell receptor beta chains listed next were all sequenced from one sample in a study of CD8+CD57+ T cells in acquired aplastic anemia. It was patients with CD8+CD57+ cell expansion by flow cytometry who were chosen for sequencing. The use of genomic DNA as template underpinned the TCR beta VDJ and CDR3 profiling. TCRdb re-called the reads with MiXCR, one entry per CDR3 protein. The table lists 150,000 or so distinct CDR3 sequences, roughly 48% of them singletons. Specimen: sorted CD4+, CD8+, or CD8+CD57+ T cells (not recorded which) from PBMCs. These receptors were obtained from a human donor with aplastic anemia.

This clonotype was detected a few times. Just one base apart from a much larger clone, this may be a read error. CDR3 loop: CASATCFSESTDTQYF. CDR3 nucleotide sequence: TGTGCCAGCGCCACGTGCTTTAGCGAGAGCACAGATACGCAGTATTTT. The J gene is TRBJ2-3, the V gene TRBV12-3 or TRBV12-4; the D gene is possibly TRBD2 (5 bases). This CDR3 is built from 16 residues. The germline V and J ends were trimmed by 8 bases and 0 bases, with 18 bases remaining between them.

This chain connects TRBV2 to TRBJ1-1, with 9 bases fitting TRBD1. From germline, CDR1 is SNHLY and CDR2 FYNNEI. V gave up 6 bases and J gave up 6 bases; unmatched junction bases: 8. This CDR3 has 14 amino acids. CDR3: CASRVGQGLSEAFF. In DNA, the CDR3 is TGTGCCAGCAGAGTGGGACAGGGTTTGTCTGAAGCTTTCTTT.

This clonotype was observed at least ten times. The chain links TRBV29-1 to TRBJ2-1; 14 positions agree with TRBD2. Germline-derived CDR1 and CDR2 are SQVTM and ANQGSEA. V trimming: 6 bases; J trimming: 1 base; junction bases outside the gene matches: 5. The CDR3 is 16 residues long. The CDR3 DNA is TGCAGCGTCCGGACTAGCGGGGGGACTTCCTACAATGAGCAGTTCTTC. As protein: CSVRTSGGTSYNEQFF.

This clonotype was recorded a few times. The junction and the germline gene differ at one end; a read error may be behind it. The chain carries TRBV15 and TRBJ2-1, with D perhaps matching TRBD1 or TRBD2 (5 bases each). Germline values: CDR1 LNHNV, CDR2 YYDKDF (reference sequence). This CDR3 is built from 15 residues. In nucleotides, the CDR3 is TGTGCCACCGGCAGAGATGGGACGGCTAACAATGAGCAGTTCTTC. The encoded protein is CATGRDGTANNEQFF.

The CDR3 region has the DNA TGTGCCAGCAGTGACCCCCGGTCGGCCTACGAGCAGTACTTC. Amino acids: CASSDPRSAYEQYF. This chain links TRBV2 with TRBJ2-7; D is unresolved. The V gene's germline CDR1 is SNHLY and CDR2 FYNNEI. The CDR3 is made up of 14 amino acids. Trimming removed 3 bases at V and 2 bases at J, with 11 bases between.